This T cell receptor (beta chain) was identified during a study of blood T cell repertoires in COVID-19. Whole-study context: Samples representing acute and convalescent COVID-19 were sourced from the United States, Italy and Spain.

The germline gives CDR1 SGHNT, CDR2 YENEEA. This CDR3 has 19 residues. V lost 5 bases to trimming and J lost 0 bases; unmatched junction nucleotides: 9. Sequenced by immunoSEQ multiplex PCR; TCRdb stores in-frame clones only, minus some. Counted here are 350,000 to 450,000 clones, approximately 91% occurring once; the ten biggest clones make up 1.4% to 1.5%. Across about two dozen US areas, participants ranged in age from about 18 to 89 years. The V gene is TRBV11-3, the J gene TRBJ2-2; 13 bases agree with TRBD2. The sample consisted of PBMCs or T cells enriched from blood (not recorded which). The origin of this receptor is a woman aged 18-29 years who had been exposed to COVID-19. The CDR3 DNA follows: TGTGCCAGCAGCCCCGGACTAGCGGGAGAGTACGCGAACACCGGGGAGCTGTTTTTT. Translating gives CASSPGLAGEYANTGELFF.